Listed here are 26 T cell receptor beta chains from one sample, sequenced in a study of blood T cell repertoires in COVID-19. TCRdb keeps only in-frame clones here, not all; method: immunoSEQ multiplex PCR. The sample lists roughly 86,000 clones; around nine tenths were seen once. The sample was peripheral blood. All receptors come from a man aged 45-60 years with active or convalescent COVID-19.

The chain couples TRBV23-1 to TRBJ1-6; 8 bases agree with TRBD1. TRBV23-1 is flagged as an ORF with uncertain function. The CDR3 covers 17 residues. Trimming at V came to 4 bases and at J to 7 bases, leaving 12 bases not matched to a gene. For the CDR3, the DNA is TGCGCCAGCAGTCCGCCCGCAGGGGGCGGTCGGAATTCACCCCTCCACTTT. This codes for CASSPPAGGGRNSPLHF.

This rearrangement joins TRBV5-1 to TRBJ2-1, with 8 bases identical to TRBD2. Germline V CDR1 and CDR2: SGHRS, YFSETQ. The ends lost 1 base at V and 8 bases at J; junction bases unmatched: 8. The CDR3 is made up of 15 amino acids. Here the CDR3 DNA reads TGCGCCAGCAGCTTGAGCGGGGGCCACCCCGATGAGCAGTTCTTC. Protein sequence: CASSLSGGHPDEQFF. The full variable domain, its missing parts supplied by reference TRBV5-1 and TRBJ2-1, is KAGVTQTPRYLIKTRGQQVTLSCSPISGHRSVSWYQQTPGQGLQFLFEYFSETQRNKGNFPGRFSGRQFSNSRSEMNVSTLELGDSALYLCASSLSGGHPDEQFFGPGTRLTVL.

About this clone itself: This sample also contains other DNA sequences that code for the same CDR3. The chain is built from TRBV20-1 and TRBJ2-7; D is unclear. The germline V gene encodes CDR1 DFQATT and CDR2 SNEGSKA (reference sequence). With 2 bases removed from V and 5 bases from J, the gap between germline ends came to 7 bases. The length of the CDR3 is 11 residues. This chain's CDR3 is CSARSGHEQYV. DNA of the CDR3: TGCAGTGCTAGAAGTGGGCACGAGCAGTACGTC.

V usage is TRBV7-2 and J usage is TRBJ1-5; 9 positions match TRBD1. The length of the CDR3 is 14 residues. The germline CDR1 and CDR2 sequences are SGHTA and FQGNSA. V dropped 5 bases and J dropped 7; count of bases not matched to a gene: 6. The CDR3 sequence: CASSAQGAGQPQHF. The CDR3 nucleotides read TGTGCCAGCAGCGCACAGGGGGCAGGGCAGCCCCAGCATTTT.

This chain links TRBV24-1 with TRBJ1-2, with D unresolved. CDR3 size: 14 residues. V lost 4 bases to trimming and J lost 8 bases, with 16 bases between them. Germline CDR1 is KGHDR and CDR2 is SFDVKD. The CDR3 DNA sequence: TGTGCCACCAGTGACCCTAATGGAGGGTACGGCTACACCTTC. Its translation: CATSDPNGGYGYTF.

V gene TRBV24-1 combines with J gene TRBJ2-1; 8 nucleotides align to TRBD1. Germline V CDR1 and CDR2: KGHDR, SFDVKD. The length of the CDR3 is 16 residues. The V gene end was trimmed by 0 bases and the J gene end by 0 bases; junction bases not matched to a gene: 0. CDR3 residues: CATSDLTGGSYNEQFF. The CDR3 nucleotides are TGTGCCACCAGTGATTTGACAGGGGGCTCCTACAATGAGCAGTTCTTC.

The chain uses TRBV6-5 and TRBJ2-7; D is perhaps TRBD1 (6 bases). V gave up 7 bases and J gave up 2 bases, with 15 bases separating them. Germline V gives CDR1 MNHEY, CDR2 SVGAGI. The CDR3 is made up of 14 amino acids. This chain's CDR3 is CASTEHRATYEQYF. The CDR3 DNA follows: TGTGCCAGCACCGAGCACAGGGCCACCTACGAGCAGTACTTC.

This chain connects TRBV6-6 to TRBJ1-4; perhaps TRBD1 as D (6 bases). Germline lookup yields CDR1 MNHNY and CDR2 SVGAGI (reference sequence). This CDR3 spans 16 amino acids. V was shortened by 6 bases and J by 8 bases, with 22 bases between the two germline ends. CDR3 DNA: TGTGCCAGCAGGGACCCTGGGGGGGGCATTAGGGAAAAACTGTTTTTT. Translated, it gives CASRDPGGGIREKLFF.

V and J are TRBV28 and TRBJ1-2; possibly TRBD1 for D (6 bases). The V end lost 3 bases, the J end lost 5 bases, and 10 bases lay between the germline ends. Germline CDR1 MDHEN, CDR2 SYDVKM. The CDR3 runs to 13 residues. CDR3 sequence reads: CASSFRDTYGYTF. The DNA of the CDR3 is TGTGCCAGCAGTTTTAGGGACACGTATGGCTACACCTTC.

The V gene is TRBV5-6, the J gene TRBJ2-1; tentative D call: TRBD2 (6 bases). Looked up from germline, CDR1 is SGHDT and CDR2 is YYEEEE. Trimming removed 0 bases at V and 7 bases at J, with 11 bases between. This CDR3 is built from 14 residues. In nucleotides, the CDR3 is TGTGCCAGCAGCTTGGATCCGGGGGTGAATGAGCAGTTCTTC. Encoded protein: CASSLDPGVNEQFF.

The chain couples TRBV11-2 to TRBJ1-2, with 8 positions matching TRBD1. The V segment lost 1 base and the J segment 4 bases; nucleotides outside the gene matches: 8. The CDR3 is 16 residues long. Germline V gene sequence: CDR1 SGHAT, CDR2 FQNNGV. Here the CDR3 reads CASSLAPGGAGYGYTF. DNA of the CDR3: TGTGCCAGCAGCTTAGCTCCAGGGGGCGCAGGCTATGGCTACACCTTC.

The genes are TRBV19 and TRBJ2-4, with 12 bases aligning to TRBD2. This CDR3 is built from 19 residues. The germline V gene has CDR1 LNHDA and CDR2 SQIVND (reference sequence). V gave up 3 bases and J gave up 0 bases; unmatched junction bases: 9. CDR3 sequence: CASSMVASGGAQAKNIQYF. DNA of the CDR3: TGTGCCAGTAGTATGGTGGCTAGCGGGGGGGCCCAAGCCAAAAACATTCAGTACTTC.

The gene calls are TRBV11-3 and TRBJ2-3; 11 bases are a match to TRBD1. CDR3 size: 15 residues. After removal of 5 bases from V and 4 bases from J, the junction contained 5 bases not matched to a gene. Germline V gives CDR1 SGHNT, CDR2 YENEEA. The chain's CDR3 is CASSRTGGRADTQYF. CDR3 DNA sequence: TGTGCCAGCAGCCGGACAGGGGGCAGAGCAGATACGCAGTATTTT.

The rearrangement uses TRBV5-4 and TRBJ2-2; 8 nucleotides agree with TRBD2. The CDR3 has 16 residues. With V trimmed by 6 bases and J by 3 bases, 10 bases remained unmatched. Germline CDR1 reads SGHNT; CDR2 reads YYREEE (reference sequence). The DNA of the CDR3 is TGTGCCAGCACCACTGAACTAGCGGTCGACACCGGGGAGCTGTTTTTT. Its translation: CASTTELAVDTGELFF.

V usage is TRBV6-5 and J usage is TRBJ1-2; D unresolved. CDR1 is MNHEY, CDR2 SVGAGI, per germline. V was trimmed by 6 bases and J by 8 bases, leaving 13 bases between them. This CDR3 spans 12 amino acids. The CDR3 DNA sequence: TGTGCCAGCAGGTCTTTTGATGAGGGCTACACCTTC. Translation gives CASRSFDEGYTF.

The chain has TRBV4-3 and TRBJ1-4; a possible D gene is TRBD1 (5 bases). CDR3 length equals 15 residues. Trimming took off 0 bases at V and 7 bases at J, with 12 bases between the two ends. Germline V gives CDR1 LGHNA, CDR2 YSLEER. CDR3 in DNA: TGCGCCAGCAGCCAAGATGGGGGGGTTAGTGAAAAACTGTTTTTT. The encoded protein is CASSQDGGVSEKLFF.

The genes are TRBV6-5 and TRBJ1-5; TRBD1 matches at 8 bases. Germline V gene sequence: CDR1 MNHEY, CDR2 SVGAGI. CDR3 size: 15 residues. After removal of 5 bases from V and 9 bases from J, the junction contained 12 bases not matched to a gene. The CDR3 DNA sequence: TGTGCCAGCAGTCTCGGACAGGGCTTTGATCGGCCCCAGCATTTT. Protein sequence: CASSLGQGFDRPQHF.

This clone has a handful of counts. The chain combines TRBV18 with TRBJ1-6; 7 positions agree with TRBD1. Germline CDR1 reads KGHSH; CDR2 reads LQKENI. V dropped 3 bases and J dropped 8; count of bases not matched to a gene: 7. The CDR3 covers 15 residues. The CDR3 bases are TGTGCCAGCTCACCCTTTCGGACAGGAGATTCACCCCTCCACTTT. Protein sequence: CASSPFRTGDSPLHF.

The chain carries TRBV28 and TRBJ1-2; 9 bases agree with TRBD1. CDR1 is MDHEN, CDR2 SYDVKM, per germline. J gave up 6 bases and V 5 bases, and 10 bases lay outside the gene matches. The CDR3 sequence is 15 residues long. The CDR3 loop reads CASSIEQGAPDGYTF. The CDR3 DNA is TGTGCCAGCAGTATCGAACAGGGGGCGCCGGATGGCTACACCTTC.

The rearrangement joins TRBV24-1 to TRBJ2-5; D might be TRBD1 (5 bases). CDR1 is KGHDR, CDR2 SFDVKD, per germline. Trimming removed 3 bases from V and 1 base from J, with 8 bases in between. The CDR3 loop spans 14 amino acids. The CDR3 DNA is TGTGCCACCAGTGATGCGGACATCCAAGAGACCCAGTACTTC. This gives the protein CATSDADIQETQYF.

This chain uses TRBV10-3 with TRBJ2-2; 8 bases are shared with TRBD2. Looked up from germline, CDR1 is ENHRY and CDR2 is SYGVKD. The CDR3 has 14 residues. J was trimmed by 6 bases and V by 11 bases; bases with no gene match: 11. For the CDR3, the DNA is TGTGCCGGAGCGGGACTAGGGAGCCCCGGGGAGCTGTTTTTT. Translated: CAGAGLGSPGELFF.

The rearrangement uses TRBV28 and TRBJ2-7; maybe TRBD2 (6 bases). The CDR3 has 14 amino acids. V lost 4 bases, J lost 0 bases, and 10 bases lay in between. Germline values: CDR1 MDHEN, CDR2 SYDVKM. CDR3 nucleotides: TGTGCCAGCAGTTCCCACGGGAGCTCCTACGAGCAGTACGTC. Protein: CASSSHGSSYEQYV.

This clone has only a few counts. V and J are TRBV4-3 and TRBJ2-5; 12 bases map to TRBD2. With V trimmed by 1 base and J by 2 bases, 8 bases remained unmatched. Germline lookup yields CDR1 LGHNA and CDR2 YSLEER. The CDR3 is made up of 18 amino acids. The CDR3: CASSQVTSGGPKQETQYF. In DNA form, the CDR3 reads TGCGCCAGCAGCCAAGTGACTAGCGGGGGCCCAAAACAAGAGACCCAGTACTTC.

CDR3 amino acids: CASSPGLTYEQYF. CDR3 nucleotides: TGTGCCAGCAGTCCCGGACTTACCTACGAGCAGTACTTC. The chain carries TRBV6-2 or TRBV6-3 and TRBJ2-7; TRBD2 is a possible D gene (5 bases). CDR1 is MNHEY and CDR2 is SVGEGT in the germline V gene. The CDR3 length is 13 residues. Trimming removed 5 bases at V and 2 bases at J, with 10 bases between.

The V and J genes are TRBV19 and TRBJ2-3; 10 bases line up with TRBD2. The J segment lost 1 base and the V segment lost 8 bases, leaving 6 bases of the junction unmatched. The CDR3 has 15 amino acids. Germline values: CDR1 LNHDA, CDR2 SQIVND (reference sequence). The CDR3 region is CASGPLAGGTDTQYF. The DNA for the CDR3 is TGTGCCAGTGGACCTCTAGCGGGGGGCACAGATACGCAGTATTTT.

The chain joins TRBV7-8 to TRBJ2-7; TRBD2 might be the D (7 bases). With 1 base removed from V and 6 bases from J, the gap between germline ends came to 16 bases. The CDR3 is 15 amino acids. Germline CDR1 SGHVS, CDR2 FQNEAQ. The CDR3 here is CASSLGYGGPGEQYV. DNA of the CDR3: TGTGCCAGCAGCTTAGGATACGGGGGGCCGGGCGAGCAGTACGTC.